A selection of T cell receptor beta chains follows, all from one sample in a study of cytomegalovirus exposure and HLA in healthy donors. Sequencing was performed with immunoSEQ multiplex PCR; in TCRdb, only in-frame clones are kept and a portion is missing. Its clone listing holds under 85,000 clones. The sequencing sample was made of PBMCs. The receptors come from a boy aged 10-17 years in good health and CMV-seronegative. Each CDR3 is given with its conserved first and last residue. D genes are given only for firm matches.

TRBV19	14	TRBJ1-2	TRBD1	CASSLGTGGDGYTF	TGTGCCAGTAGTCTGGGGACAGGGGGCGATGGCTACACCTTC
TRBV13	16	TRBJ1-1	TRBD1	CASSPTPLGQEFEAFF	TGTGCCAGCAGCCCGACCCCCCTGGGACAGGAGTTTGAAGCTTTCTTT
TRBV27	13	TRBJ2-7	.	CASIVAVDYEQYF	TGTGCCAGCATAGTAGCGGTCGATTACGAGCAGTACTTC
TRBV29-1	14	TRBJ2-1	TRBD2	CSVSGGSSDNEQFF	TGCAGCGTTAGCGGCGGGAGCTCCGACAATGAGCAGTTCTTC
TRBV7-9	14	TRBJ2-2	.	CASSPRGNTGELFF	TGTGCCAGCAGCCCCCGCGGGAACACCGGGGAGCTGTTTTTT
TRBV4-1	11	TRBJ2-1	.	CASSRGDREFF	TGCGCCAGCAGCCGGGGAGACCGGGAGTTCTTC
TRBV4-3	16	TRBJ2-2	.	CASSQRPAGNTGELFF	TGCGCCAGCAGCCAAAGGCCAGCGGGTAACACCGGGGAGCTGTTTTTT
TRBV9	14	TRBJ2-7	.	CASSVTGSPYEQYF	TGTGCCAGCAGCGTTACAGGCTCGCCTTACGAGCAGTACTTC
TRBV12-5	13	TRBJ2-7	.	CASASDSFGEQYF	TGTGCTAGTGCCTCGGACAGCTTCGGGGAGCAGTACTTC
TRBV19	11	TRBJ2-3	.	CASSSGDTQYF	TGTGCCAGTAGTTCCGGAGATACGCAGTATTTT
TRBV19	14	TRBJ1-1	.	CASSSFEMNTEAFF	TGTGCCAGTAGTTCTTTTGAGATGAACACTGAAGCTTTCTTT
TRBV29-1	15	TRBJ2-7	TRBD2	CSVEGDLGGGSEQYF	TGCAGCGTTGAAGGTGACCTCGGGGGGGGCTCCGAGCAGTACTTC
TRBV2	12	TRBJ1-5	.	CASGGGNQPQHF	TGTGCCAGCGGAGGGGGCAATCAGCCCCAGCATTTT
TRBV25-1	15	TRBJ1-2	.	CASSDRRDIGYGYTF	TGTGCCAGCAGTGATAGAAGGGACATCGGCTATGGCTACACCTTC